This TCR beta chain stems from a study of blood T cell repertoires in COVID-19. Study as a whole: Spain, Italy and the United States supplied samples that represented acute and convalescent COVID-19. PBMCs, B-cell-depleted T cells, or T cells provided the cDNA or gDNA that made up the material.

In the study's own analysis: Amplifying reference gene primers gave estimates of nucleated cell counts. Generated by immunoSEQ multiplex PCR, the TCRdb table keeps only in-frame clones and is missing some. V and J calls and clone size follow that table, whereas D and trimming were derived from the DNA. The sample lists tens of thousands of clones; 70% to 90% were seen once. Trimming pared 5 bases from V and 0 bases from J, leaving 16 bases between. The CDR3 covers 16 residues. Germline V gene data show CDR1 as KGHSH and CDR2 as LQKENI. This receptor was identified in a man in his fifties or sixties with active COVID-19. Sequenced material: peripheral blood. The chain employs TRBV18 and TRBJ1-1; tentatively, D is TRBD1 (6 bases). CDR3 residues: CASSDNWGGVNTEAFF. The CDR3 DNA follows: TGTGCCAGCTCAGATAATTGGGGGGGCGTGAACACTGAAGCTTTCTTT.